This T cell receptor beta chain came from a study of T cells expressing NK-cell markers. One entry per CDR3 protein, without DNA, is what TCRdb gives after re-calling the 5' RACE reads. This sample's table reports over 120,000 distinct CDR3 sequences. Per the germline V gene, CDR1 is GTSNPN and CDR2 is SVGIG (reference sequence). The CDR3 covers 15 residues. This chain connects TRBV30 to TRBJ1-2; TCRdb reports TRBD1, a call that lacks DNA to check it against. The sequence derives from a young man in good health. The material sequenced was blood T cells: a sorted CD56 or NKG2C T cell subset, CD4+ or CD8+ T cells, or bulk PBMC T cells (not recorded which). CDR3 sequence reads: CAAQTPGQEVYGYTF.